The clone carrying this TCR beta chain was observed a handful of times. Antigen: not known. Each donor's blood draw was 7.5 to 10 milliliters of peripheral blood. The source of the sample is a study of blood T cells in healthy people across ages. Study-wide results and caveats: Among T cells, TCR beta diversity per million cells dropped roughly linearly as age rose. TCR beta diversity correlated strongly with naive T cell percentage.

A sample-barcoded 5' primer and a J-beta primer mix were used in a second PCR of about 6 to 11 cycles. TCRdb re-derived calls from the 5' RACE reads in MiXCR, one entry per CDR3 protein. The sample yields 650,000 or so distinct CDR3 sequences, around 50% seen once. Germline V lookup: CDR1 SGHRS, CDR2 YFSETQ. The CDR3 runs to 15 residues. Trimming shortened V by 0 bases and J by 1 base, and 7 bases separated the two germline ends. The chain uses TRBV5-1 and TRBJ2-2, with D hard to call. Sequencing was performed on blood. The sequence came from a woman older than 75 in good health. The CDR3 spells CASSLVPLNTGELFF. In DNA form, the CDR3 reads TGCGCCAGCAGCTTGGTTCCCCTGAACACCGGGGAGCTGTTTTTT.